The T cell receptor beta chain described here comes from a study of T cell clonotyping in hematopoietic cell transplantation. The germline CDR1 and CDR2 sequences are MNHEY and SVGAGI. The CDR3 is made up of 13 amino acids. Trimming removed 6 bases from V and 7 bases from J; junction bases left unmatched: 6. Time point given: recipient sample about 28 days before transplant, after cytoreduction. Clones were sequenced by immunoSEQ multiplex PCR, and TCRdb holds only the in-frame ones, with some missing. The sample carries around 19,000 clones, approximately 85% recorded once. The chain has TRBV6-5 and TRBJ2-1; 7 nucleotides align to TRBD1. The sample was peripheral blood mononuclear cells, taken before stem cell transplant. The receptor comes from a man aged 50-59 years with acute myeloid leukemia. Some clones in this sample may be carry-over from other donors' samples. The CDR3 bases are TGTGCCAGCAGCCCGGGACAGAAAAATGAGCAGTTCTTC. Protein: CASSPGQKNEQFF.